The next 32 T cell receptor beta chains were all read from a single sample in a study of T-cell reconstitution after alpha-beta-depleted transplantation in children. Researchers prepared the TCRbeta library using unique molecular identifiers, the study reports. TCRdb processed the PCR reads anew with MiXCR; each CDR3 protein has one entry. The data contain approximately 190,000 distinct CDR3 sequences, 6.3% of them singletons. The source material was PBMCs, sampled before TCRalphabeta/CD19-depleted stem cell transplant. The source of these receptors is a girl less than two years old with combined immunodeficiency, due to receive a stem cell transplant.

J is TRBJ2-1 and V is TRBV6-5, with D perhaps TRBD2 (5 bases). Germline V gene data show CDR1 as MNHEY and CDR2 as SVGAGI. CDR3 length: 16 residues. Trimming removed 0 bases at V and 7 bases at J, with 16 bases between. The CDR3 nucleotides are TGTGCCAGCAGTTACTCGATACGAGGGAGCTTTAATGAGCAGTTCTTC. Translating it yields CASSYSIRGSFNEQFF.

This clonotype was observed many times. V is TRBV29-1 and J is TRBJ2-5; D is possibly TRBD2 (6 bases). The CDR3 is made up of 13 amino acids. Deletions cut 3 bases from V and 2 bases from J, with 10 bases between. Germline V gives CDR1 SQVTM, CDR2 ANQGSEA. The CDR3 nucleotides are TGCAGCGTTGATTGGAGGGCACAAGAGACCCAGTACTTC. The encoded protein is CSVDWRAQETQYF.

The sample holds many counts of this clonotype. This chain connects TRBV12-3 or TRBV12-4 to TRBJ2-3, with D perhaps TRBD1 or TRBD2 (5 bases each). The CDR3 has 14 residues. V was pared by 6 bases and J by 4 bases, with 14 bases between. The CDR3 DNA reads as TGTGCCAGCAGCCGGGACCAGCATCCAGATACGCAGTATTTT. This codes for CASSRDQHPDTQYF.

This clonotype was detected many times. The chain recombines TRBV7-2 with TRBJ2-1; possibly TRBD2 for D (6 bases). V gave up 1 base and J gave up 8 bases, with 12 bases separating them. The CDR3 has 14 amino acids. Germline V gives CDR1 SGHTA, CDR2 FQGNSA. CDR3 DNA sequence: TGTGCCAGCAGCTTAGGTCGGGAGATTGATGAGCAGTTCTTC. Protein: CASSLGREIDEQFF.

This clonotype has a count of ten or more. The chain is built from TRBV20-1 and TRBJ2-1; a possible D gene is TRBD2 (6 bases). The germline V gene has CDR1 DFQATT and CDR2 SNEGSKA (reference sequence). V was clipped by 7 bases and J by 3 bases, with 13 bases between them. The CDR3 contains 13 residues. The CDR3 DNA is TGCAGTGTACTGGGGGGACTCTACAATGAGCAGTTCTTC. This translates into CSVLGGLYNEQFF.

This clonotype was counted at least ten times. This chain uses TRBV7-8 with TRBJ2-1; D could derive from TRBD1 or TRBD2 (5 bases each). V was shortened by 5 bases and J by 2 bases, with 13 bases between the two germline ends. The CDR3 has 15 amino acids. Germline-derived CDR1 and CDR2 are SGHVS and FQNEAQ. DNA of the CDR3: TGTGCCAGCAGCGACCGGGACGGAACCTACAATGAGCAGTTCTTC. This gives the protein CASSDRDGTYNEQFF.

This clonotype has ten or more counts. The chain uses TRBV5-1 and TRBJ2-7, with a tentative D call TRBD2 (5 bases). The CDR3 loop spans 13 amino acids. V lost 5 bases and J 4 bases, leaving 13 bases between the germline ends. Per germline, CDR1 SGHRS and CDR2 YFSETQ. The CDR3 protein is CASRRENEYEQYF. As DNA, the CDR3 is TGCGCCAGCAGGAGGGAGAATGAATACGAGCAGTACTTC. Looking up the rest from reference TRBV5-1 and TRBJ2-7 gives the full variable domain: KAGVTQTPRYLIKTRGQQVTLSCSPISGHRSVSWYQQTPGQGLQFLFEYFSETQRNKGNFPGRFSGRQFSNSRSEMNVSTLELGDSALYLCASRRENEYEQYFGPGTRLTVT.

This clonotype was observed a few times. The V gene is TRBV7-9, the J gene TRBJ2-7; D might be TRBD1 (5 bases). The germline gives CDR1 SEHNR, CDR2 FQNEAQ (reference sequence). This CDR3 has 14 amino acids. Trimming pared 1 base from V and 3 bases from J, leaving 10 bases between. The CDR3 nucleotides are TGTGCCAGCAGCTTAGTTGACAGCCACTACGAGCAGTACTTC. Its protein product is CASSLVDSHYEQYF. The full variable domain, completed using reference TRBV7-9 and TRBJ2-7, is DTGVSQNPRHKITKRGQNVTFRCDPISEHNRLYWYRQTLGQGPEFLTYFQNEAQLEKSRLLSDRFSAERPKGSFSTLEIQRTEQGDSAMYLCASSLVDSHYEQYFGPGTRLTVT.

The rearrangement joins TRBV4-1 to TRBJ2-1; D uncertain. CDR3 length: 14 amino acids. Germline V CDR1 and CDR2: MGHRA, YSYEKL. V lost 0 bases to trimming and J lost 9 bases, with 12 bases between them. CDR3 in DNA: TGCGCCAGCAGCCAAGAACAGATAAGGAGTGAGCAGTTCTTC. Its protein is CASSQEQIRSEQFF.

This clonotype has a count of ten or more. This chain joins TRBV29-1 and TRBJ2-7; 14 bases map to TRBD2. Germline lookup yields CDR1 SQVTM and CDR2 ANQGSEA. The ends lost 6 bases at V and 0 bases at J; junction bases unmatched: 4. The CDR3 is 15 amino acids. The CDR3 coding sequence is TGCAGCGTCCTTGGGACTAGCGGGAGCTCCTACGAGCAGTACTTC. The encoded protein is CSVLGTSGSSYEQYF.

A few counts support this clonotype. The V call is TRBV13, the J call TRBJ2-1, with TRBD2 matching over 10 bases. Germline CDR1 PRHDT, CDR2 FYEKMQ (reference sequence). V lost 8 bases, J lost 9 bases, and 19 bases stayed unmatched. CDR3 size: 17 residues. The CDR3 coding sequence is TGTGCCAGCTGCACCCCCCCGCCCCTAGCGGGAGCCCTTGAGCAGTTCTTC. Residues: CASCTPPPLAGALEQFF. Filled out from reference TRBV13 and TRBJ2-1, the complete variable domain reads AAGVIQSPRHLIKEKRETATLKCYPIPRHDTVYWYQQGPGQDPQFLISFYEKMQSDKGSIPDRFSAQQFSDYHSELNMSSLELGDSALYFCASCTPPPLAGALEQFFGPGTRLTVL.

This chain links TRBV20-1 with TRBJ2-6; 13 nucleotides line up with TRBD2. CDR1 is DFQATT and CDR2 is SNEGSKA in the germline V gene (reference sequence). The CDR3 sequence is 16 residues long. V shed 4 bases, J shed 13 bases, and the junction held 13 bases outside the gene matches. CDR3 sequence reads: CSAKKPQAGLAGVLTF. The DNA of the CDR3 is TGCAGTGCTAAGAAGCCTCAAGCGGGACTAGCGGGAGTCCTGACTTTC.

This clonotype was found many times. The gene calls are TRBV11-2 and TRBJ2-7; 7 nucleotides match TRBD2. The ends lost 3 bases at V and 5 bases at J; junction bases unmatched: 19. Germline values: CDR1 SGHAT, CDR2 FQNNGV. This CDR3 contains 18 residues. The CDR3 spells CASSFGTTLLRRENEQYF. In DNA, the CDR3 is TGTGCCAGCAGCTTCGGGACTACACTCCTCAGGAGGGAAAACGAGCAGTACTTC.

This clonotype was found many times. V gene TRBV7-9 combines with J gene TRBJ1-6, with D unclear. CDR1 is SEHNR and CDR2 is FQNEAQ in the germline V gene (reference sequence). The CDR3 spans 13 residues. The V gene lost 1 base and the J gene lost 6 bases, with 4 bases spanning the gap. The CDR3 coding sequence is TGTGCCAGCAGCTTAGGAGTTAATTCACCCCTCCACTTT. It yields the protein CASSLGVNSPLHF.

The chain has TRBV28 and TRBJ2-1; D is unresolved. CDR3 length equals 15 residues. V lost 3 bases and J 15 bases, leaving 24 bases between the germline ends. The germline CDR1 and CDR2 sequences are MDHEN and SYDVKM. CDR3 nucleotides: TGTGCCAGCAGTTTGCAACTTGTCTCCTACAATAAGCCGTTCTTC. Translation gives CASSLQLVSYNKPFF.

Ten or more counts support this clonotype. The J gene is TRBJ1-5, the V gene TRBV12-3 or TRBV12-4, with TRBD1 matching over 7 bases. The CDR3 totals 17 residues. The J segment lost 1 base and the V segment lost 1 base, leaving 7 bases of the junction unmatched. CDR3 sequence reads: CASSLGGGWESNQPQHF. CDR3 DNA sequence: TGTGCCAGCAGTTTAGGAGGGGGCTGGGAGAGCAATCAGCCCCAGCATTTT.

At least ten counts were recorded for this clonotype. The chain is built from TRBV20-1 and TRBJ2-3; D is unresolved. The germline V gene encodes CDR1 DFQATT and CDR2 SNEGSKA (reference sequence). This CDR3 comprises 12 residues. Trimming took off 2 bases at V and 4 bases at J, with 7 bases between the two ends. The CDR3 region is CSARPSADTQYF. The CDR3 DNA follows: TGCAGTGCTAGACCTAGTGCAGATACGCAGTATTTT.

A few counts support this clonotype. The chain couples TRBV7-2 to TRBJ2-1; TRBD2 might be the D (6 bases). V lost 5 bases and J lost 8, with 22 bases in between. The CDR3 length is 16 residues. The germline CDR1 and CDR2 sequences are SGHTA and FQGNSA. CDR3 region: CASSPTRLAKGDEQFF. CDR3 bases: TGTGCCAGCAGCCCCACCCGTCTAGCGAAAGGGGATGAGCAGTTCTTC.

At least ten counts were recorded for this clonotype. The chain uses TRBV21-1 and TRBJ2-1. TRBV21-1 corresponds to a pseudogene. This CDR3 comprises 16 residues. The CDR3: CASRNGRRDIHNEQFF. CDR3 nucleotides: TGTGCCAGCAGAAACGGCCGGCGAGATATTCACAATGAGCAGTTCTTC.

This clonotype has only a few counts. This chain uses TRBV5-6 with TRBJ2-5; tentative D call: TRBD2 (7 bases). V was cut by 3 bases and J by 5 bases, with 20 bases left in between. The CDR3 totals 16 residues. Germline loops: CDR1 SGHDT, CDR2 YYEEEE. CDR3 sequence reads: CASSSAGRGGRETQYF. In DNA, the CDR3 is TGTGCCAGCAGCTCCGCTGGAAGGGGGGGCCGGGAGACCCAGTACTTC.

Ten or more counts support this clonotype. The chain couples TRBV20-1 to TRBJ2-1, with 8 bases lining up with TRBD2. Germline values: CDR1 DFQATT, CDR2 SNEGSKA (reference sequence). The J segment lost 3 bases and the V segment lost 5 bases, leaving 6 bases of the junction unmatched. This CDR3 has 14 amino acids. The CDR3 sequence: CSAVSRGGYNEQFF. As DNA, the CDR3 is TGCAGTGCTGTCTCCCGGGGGGGCTACAATGAGCAGTTCTTC.

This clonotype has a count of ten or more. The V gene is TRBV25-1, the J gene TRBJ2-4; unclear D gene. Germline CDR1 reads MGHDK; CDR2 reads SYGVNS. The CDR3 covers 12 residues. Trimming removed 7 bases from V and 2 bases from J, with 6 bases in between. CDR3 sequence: CASIDTKNIQYF. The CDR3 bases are TGTGCCAGCATAGATACCAAAAACATTCAGTACTTC. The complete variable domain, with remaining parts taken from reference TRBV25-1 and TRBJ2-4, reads EADIYQTPRYLVIGTGKKITLECSQTMGHDKMYWYQQDPGMELHLIHYSYGVNSTEKGDLSSESTVSRIRTEHFPLTLESARPSHTSQYLCASIDTKNIQYFGAGTRLSVL.

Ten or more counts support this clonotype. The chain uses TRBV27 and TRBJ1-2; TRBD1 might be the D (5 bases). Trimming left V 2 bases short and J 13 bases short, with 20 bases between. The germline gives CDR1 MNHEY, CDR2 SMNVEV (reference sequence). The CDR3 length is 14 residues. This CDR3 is CASSLSSGTYELTF. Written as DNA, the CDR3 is TGTGCCAGCAGTTTAAGCTCCGGGACGTATGAGCTCACCTTC.

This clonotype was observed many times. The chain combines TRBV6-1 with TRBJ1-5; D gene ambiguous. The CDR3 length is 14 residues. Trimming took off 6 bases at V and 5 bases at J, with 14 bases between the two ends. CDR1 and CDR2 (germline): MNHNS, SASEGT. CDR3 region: CASRDWTGDQPQHF. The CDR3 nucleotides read TGTGCCAGCAGGGACTGGACTGGGGATCAGCCCCAGCATTTT.

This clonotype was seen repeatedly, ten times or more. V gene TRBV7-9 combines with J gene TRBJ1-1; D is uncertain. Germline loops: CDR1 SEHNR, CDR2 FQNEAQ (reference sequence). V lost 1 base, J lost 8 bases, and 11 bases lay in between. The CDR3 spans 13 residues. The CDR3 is CASSLVGKGEAFF. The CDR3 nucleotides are TGTGCCAGCAGCTTAGTTGGGAAAGGGGAAGCTTTCTTT.

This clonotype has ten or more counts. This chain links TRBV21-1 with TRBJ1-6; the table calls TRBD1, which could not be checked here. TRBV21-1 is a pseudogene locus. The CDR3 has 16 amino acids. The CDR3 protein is CASSARKGVGSSPLHF. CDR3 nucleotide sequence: TGTGCCAGCAGCGCCCGGAAGGGGGTGGGGAGTTCACCCCTCCACTTT.

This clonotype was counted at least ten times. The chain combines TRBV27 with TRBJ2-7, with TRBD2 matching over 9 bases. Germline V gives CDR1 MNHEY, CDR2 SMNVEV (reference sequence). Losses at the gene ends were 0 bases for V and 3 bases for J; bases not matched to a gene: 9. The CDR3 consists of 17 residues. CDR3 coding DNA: TGTGCCAGCAGTTTATCTGGTAGCGGGAGCTGGAACTACGAGCAGTACTTC. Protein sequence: CASSLSGSGSWNYEQYF.

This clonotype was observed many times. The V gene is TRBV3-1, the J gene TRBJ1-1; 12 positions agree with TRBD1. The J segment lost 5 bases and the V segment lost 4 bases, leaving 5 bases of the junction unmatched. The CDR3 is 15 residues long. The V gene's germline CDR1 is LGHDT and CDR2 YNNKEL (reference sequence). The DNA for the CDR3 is TGTGCCAGCAGCCCGGGACAGGGGGCTTTAACTGAAGCTTTCTTT. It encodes CASSPGQGALTEAFF. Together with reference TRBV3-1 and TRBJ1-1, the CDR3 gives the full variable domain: DTAVSQTPKYLVTQMGNDKSIKCEQNLGHDTMYWYKQDSKKFLKIMFSYNNKELIINETVPNRFSPKSPDKAHLNLHINSLELGDSAVYFCASSPGQGALTEAFFGQGTRLTVV.

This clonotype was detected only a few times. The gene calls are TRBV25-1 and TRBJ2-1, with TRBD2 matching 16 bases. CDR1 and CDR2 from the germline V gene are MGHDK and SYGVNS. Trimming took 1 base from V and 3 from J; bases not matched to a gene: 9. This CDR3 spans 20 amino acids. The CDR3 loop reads CASSEWAGTSGRDNYNEQFF. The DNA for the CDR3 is TGTGCCAGCAGTGAATGGGCGGGGACTAGCGGGAGGGATAACTACAATGAGCAGTTCTTC.

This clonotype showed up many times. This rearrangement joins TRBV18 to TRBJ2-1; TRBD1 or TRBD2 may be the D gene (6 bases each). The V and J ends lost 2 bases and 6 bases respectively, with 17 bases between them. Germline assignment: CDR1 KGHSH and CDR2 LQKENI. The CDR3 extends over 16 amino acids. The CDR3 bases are TGTGCCAGCTCACCAGGGGGGCTCCGAGGGTTCAATGAGCAGTTCTTC. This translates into CASSPGGLRGFNEQFF. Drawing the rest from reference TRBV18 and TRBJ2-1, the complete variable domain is NAGVMQNPRHLVRRRGQEARLRCSPMKGHSHVYWYRQLPEEGLKFMVYLQKENIIDESGMPKERFSAEFPKEGPSILRIQQVVRGDSAAYFCASSPGGLRGFNEQFFGPGTRLTVL.

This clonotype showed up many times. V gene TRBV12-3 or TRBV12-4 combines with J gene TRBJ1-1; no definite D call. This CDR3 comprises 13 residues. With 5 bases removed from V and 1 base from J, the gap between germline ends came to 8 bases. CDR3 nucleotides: TGTGCCAGCAGTGTTAACAGGAACACTGAAGCTTTCTTT. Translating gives CASSVNRNTEAFF.

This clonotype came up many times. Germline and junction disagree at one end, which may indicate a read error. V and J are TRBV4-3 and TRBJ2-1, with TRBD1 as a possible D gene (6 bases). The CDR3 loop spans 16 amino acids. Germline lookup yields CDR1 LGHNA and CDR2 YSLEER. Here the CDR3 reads CASRQEVTGTRREQFF. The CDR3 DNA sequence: TGCGCCAGCAGACAAGAGGTTACAGGGACCAGGCGGGAGCAGTTCTTC.